The 3 T cell receptor beta chains presented below share a single source sample, sequenced in a study of spatial heterogeneity in lung cancer. Using its own MiXCR run on the 5' RACE reads, TCRdb lists one record per CDR3 protein. Among 14,000 to 15,000 distinct CDR3 sequences, 9.5% to 14% were seen once, and the ten largest hold around 34%. Indicated time point: sample taken at primary tumor resection. Whole RNA, isolated from tumor, nontumor lung or frozen PBMC, was sequenced without prior sorting. Sequenced material: PBMCs, taken at surgery. These receptors all come from a female donor with early-stage non-small cell lung cancer.

The gene calls are TRBV7-9 and TRBJ2-7, with 8 bases that match TRBD1. The CDR3 contains 16 residues. Germline V CDR1 and CDR2: SEHNR, FQNEAQ (reference sequence). Unmatched junction bases numbered 12, after V lost 5 bases and J lost 3 bases. The CDR3 spells CASSHPGGQHFYEQYF. CDR3 nucleotides: TGTGCCAGCAGCCATCCAGGGGGCCAGCATTTCTACGAGCAGTACTTC.

There are many counts of this clonotype. The chain employs TRBV7-2 and TRBJ1-3; D remains unclear. Trimming removed 1 base at V and 0 bases at J, with 7 bases between. Germline CDR1 reads SGHTA; CDR2 reads FQGNSA. The CDR3 sequence is 15 residues long. CDR3 protein: CASSLGHNSGNTIYF. CDR3 nucleotide sequence: TGTGCCAGCAGCTTAGGGCACAACTCTGGAAACACCATATATTTT.

This clonotype was counted at least ten times. The chain carries TRBV27 and TRBJ1-2; 7 bases map to TRBD1. This CDR3 spans 13 amino acids. Germline V gene lookup returns CDR1 MNHEY and CDR2 SMNVEV (reference sequence). V was clipped by 6 bases and J by 7 bases; unmatched bases: 8. The CDR3 DNA sequence: TGTGCCAGCAGCCCACAGGGGAGGGGTGGCTACACCTTC. The encoded protein is CASSPQGRGGYTF.